These T cell receptor beta chains were read from a single sample in a study of blood T cell repertoires in COVID-19. The data were produced by immunoSEQ multiplex PCR, yet TCRdb's version contains in-frame clones alone and is incomplete. The sample holds some 150,000 clones, 88% seen once. Sequenced material: peripheral blood. These TCRs come from a woman between 70 and 85 years old with acute or convalescent COVID-19. CDR3s include the opening cysteine and the closing phenylalanine or tryptophan. Each record gives: V gene, D gene, J gene, CDR3 DNA, CDR3 protein. The D gene is left open where the match is weak.

V gene: TRBV5-4; D gene: -; J gene: TRBJ1-4; CDR3 DNA: TGTGCCAGCAGCTTCCAGGGTAGTGAAAAACTGTTTTTT; CDR3 protein: CASSFQGSEKLFF
V gene: TRBV6-2/TRBV6-3; D gene: TRBD1; J gene: TRBJ2-7; CDR3 DNA: TGTGCCAGCAGCAATTCCGGGACAGGAGCCTACGAGCAGTACTTC; CDR3 protein: CASSNSGTGAYEQYF
V gene: TRBV11-3; D gene: -; J gene: TRBJ1-1; CDR3 DNA: TGTGCCAGCAGCTTGAGCGGAACGACCTCTGAAGCTTTCTTT; CDR3 protein: CASSLSGTTSEAFF
V gene: TRBV6-5; D gene: -; J gene: TRBJ1-4; CDR3 DNA: TGTGCCAGCACCCGGACACTCAATGAAAAACTGTTTTTT; CDR3 protein: CASTRTLNEKLFF
V gene: TRBV7-9; D gene: TRBD1; J gene: TRBJ2-5; CDR3 DNA: TGTGCCAGCAGCTTTTGGGGACAGGTCCAAGAGACCCAGTACTTC; CDR3 protein: CASSFWGQVQETQYF
V gene: TRBV1; D gene: -; J gene: TRBJ2-2; CDR3 DNA: TGCACCAGCAGCCAAGGGTACAGGGTGAGGAACACCGGGGAGCTGTTTTTT; CDR3 protein: CTSSQGYRVRNTGELFF
V gene: TRBV11-2; D gene: TRBD2; J gene: TRBJ2-2; CDR3 DNA: TGTGCCAGCAGCTTCCAGACTAGCGGCACCGGGGAGCTGTTTTTT; CDR3 protein: CASSFQTSGTGELFF
V gene: TRBV5-6; D gene: TRBD1; J gene: TRBJ1-3; CDR3 DNA: TGTGCCAGCAGCTTGCGGACAGGTTTTAGCTCTGGAAACACCATATATTTT; CDR3 protein: CASSLRTGFSSGNTIYF
V gene: TRBV28; D gene: TRBD1; J gene: TRBJ1-2; CDR3 DNA: TGTGCCAGCAGTACTGACAGGGGGCGCGATGGCTACACCTTC; CDR3 protein: CASSTDRGRDGYTF
V gene: TRBV15; D gene: -; J gene: TRBJ1-6; CDR3 DNA: TGTGCCACCAGCAGAGAACTGTATAATTCACCCCTCCACTTT; CDR3 protein: CATSRELYNSPLHF